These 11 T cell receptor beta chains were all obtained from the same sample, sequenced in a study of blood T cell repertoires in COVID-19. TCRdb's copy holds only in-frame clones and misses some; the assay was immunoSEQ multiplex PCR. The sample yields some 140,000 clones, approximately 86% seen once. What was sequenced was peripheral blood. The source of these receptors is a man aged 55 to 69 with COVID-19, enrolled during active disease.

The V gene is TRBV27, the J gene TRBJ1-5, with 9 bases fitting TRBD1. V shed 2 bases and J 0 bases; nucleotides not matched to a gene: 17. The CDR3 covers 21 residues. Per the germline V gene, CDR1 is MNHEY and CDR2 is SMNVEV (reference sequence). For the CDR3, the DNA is TGTGCCAGCAGTTTAAGATGGGGACCGGGACAGGGAGTCTATAGCAATCAGCCCCAGCATTTT. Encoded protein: CASSLRWGPGQGVYSNQPQHF.

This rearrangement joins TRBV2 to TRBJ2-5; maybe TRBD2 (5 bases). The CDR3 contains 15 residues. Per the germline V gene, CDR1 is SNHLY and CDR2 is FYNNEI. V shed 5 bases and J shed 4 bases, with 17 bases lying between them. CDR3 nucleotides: TGTGCCAGCAGTTCTCAGGACCTAAGCGGAGAGACCCAGTACTTC. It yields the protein CASSSQDLSGETQYF.

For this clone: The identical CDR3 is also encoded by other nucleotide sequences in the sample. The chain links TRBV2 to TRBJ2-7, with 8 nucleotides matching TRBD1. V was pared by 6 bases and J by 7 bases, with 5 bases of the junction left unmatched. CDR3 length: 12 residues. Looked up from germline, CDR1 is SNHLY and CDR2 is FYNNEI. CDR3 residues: CASRQGAGEQYF. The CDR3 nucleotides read TGTGCCAGCAGGCAGGGGGCTGGTGAGCAGTACTTC.

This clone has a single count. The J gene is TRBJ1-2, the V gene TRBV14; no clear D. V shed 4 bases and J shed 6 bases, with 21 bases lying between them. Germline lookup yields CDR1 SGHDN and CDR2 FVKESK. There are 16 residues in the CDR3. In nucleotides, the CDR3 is TGTGCCAGCAGCCCCAGGAGGTTTATTGGATTGAATGGCTACACCTTC. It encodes CASSPRRFIGLNGYTF.

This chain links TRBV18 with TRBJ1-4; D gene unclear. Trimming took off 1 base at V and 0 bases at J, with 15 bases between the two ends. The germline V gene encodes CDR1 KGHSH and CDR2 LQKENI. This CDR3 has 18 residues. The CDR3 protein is CASSPLSQAGATNEKLFF. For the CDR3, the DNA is TGTGCCAGCTCACCACTCTCTCAGGCCGGGGCAACTAATGAAAAACTGTTTTTT.

DNA for the CDR3: TGCGCCAGCAGCCAATTGAAGGGGTCCGTCTCCTACGAGCAGTACTTC. It codes for CASSQLKGSVSYEQYF. The chain combines TRBV4-3 with TRBJ2-7, with a tentative D call TRBD1 (5 bases). The CDR3 has 16 amino acids. The V gene's germline CDR1 is LGHNA and CDR2 YSLEER. V was trimmed by 2 bases and J by 0 bases, leaving 14 bases between them.

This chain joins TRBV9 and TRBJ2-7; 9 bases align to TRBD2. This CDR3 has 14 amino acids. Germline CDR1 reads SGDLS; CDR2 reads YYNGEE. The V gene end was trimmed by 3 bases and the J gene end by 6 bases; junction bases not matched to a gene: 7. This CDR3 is CASSALAGTFEQYF. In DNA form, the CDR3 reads TGTGCCAGCAGCGCGCTAGCGGGGACGTTCGAGCAGTACTTC.

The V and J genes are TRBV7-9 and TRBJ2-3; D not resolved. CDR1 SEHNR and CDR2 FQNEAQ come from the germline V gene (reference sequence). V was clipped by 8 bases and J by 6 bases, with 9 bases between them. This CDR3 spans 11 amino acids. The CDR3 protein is CASGRYDTQYF. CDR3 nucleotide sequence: TGTGCCAGCGGCCGTTACGATACGCAGTATTTT.

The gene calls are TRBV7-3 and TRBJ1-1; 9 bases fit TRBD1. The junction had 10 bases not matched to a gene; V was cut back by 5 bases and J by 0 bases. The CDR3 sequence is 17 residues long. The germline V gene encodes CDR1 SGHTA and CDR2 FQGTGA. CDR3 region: CASSQQGAGILNTEAFF. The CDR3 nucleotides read TGTGCCAGCAGCCAACAGGGGGCGGGGATTTTGAACACTGAAGCTTTCTTT.

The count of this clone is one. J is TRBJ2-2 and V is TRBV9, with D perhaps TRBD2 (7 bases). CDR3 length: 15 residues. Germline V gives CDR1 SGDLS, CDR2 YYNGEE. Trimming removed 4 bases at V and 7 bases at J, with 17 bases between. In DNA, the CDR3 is TGTGCCAGCAGCCACGGGGGGCGCCGGAACGGGGAGCTGTTTTTT. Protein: CASSHGGRRNGELFF.

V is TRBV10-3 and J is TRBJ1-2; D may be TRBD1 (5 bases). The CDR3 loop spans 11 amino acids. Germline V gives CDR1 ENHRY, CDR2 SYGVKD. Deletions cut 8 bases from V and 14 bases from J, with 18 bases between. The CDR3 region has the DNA TGTGCCATCTTTCGCGGGGGTAGCTTTACCTTC. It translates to CAIFRGGSFTF.